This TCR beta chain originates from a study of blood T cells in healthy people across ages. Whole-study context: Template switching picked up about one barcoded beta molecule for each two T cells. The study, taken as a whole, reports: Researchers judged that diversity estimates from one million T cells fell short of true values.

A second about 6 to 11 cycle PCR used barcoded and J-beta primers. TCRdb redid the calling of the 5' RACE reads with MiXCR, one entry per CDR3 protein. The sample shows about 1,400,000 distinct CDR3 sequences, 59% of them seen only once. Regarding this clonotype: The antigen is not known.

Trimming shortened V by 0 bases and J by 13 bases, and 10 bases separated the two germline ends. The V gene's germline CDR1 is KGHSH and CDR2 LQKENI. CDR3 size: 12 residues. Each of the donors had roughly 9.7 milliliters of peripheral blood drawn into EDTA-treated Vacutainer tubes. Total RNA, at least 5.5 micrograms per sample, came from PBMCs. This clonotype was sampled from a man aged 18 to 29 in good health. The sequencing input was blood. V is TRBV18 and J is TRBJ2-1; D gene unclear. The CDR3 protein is CASSPPGNPQFF. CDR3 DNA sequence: TGTGCCAGCTCACCACCTGGAAACCCTCAGTTCTTC.